These 13 T cell receptor beta chains originate from one sample sequenced in a study of blood T cell repertoires in COVID-19 (dated by TCRdb to about 2020). Library prep was done by the immunoSEQ multiplex PCR assay. TCRdb mirrors the immuneACCESS table, restricted to in-frame sequences. Some clones are absent from its copies; in checked studies, under half trace to an unresolved V gene, and the reason for the others is unknown. This sample has 250,000 to 350,000 clones in its table, and around 87% of those were observed once. Together, the top ten hold about 1.7% of the sample. The specimen sequenced was PBMCs or T cells enriched from blood (not recorded which). The receptor source for this set is a woman younger than 30 with acute COVID-19.

V usage is TRBV16 and J usage is TRBJ2-1; 9 bases agree with TRBD1. The J segment lost 5 bases and the V segment lost 5 bases, leaving 7 bases of the junction unmatched. This CDR3 has 15 amino acids. The germline CDR1 and CDR2 sequences are KGHSY and FQNENV. CDR3 region: CASSTGQGTDNEQFF. The CDR3 nucleotides are TGTGCCAGCAGCACCGGACAGGGGACAGACAATGAGCAGTTCTTC.

V gene TRBV30 combines with J gene TRBJ1-3; no clear D. V was clipped by 0 bases and J by 0 bases, with 6 bases between them. Germline CDR1 and CDR2: GTSNPN and SVGIG (reference sequence). The CDR3 sequence is 14 residues long. CDR3 sequence reads: CAWSVVASGNTIYF. In DNA, the CDR3 is TGTGCCTGGAGTGTAGTGGCCTCTGGAAACACCATATATTTT.

This chain joins TRBV7-9 and TRBJ2-7; TRBD2 agrees at 11 bases. Germline CDR1 and CDR2: SEHNR and FQNEAQ (reference sequence). With 3 bases clipped from V and 0 bases from J, the junction kept 4 bases outside the gene matches. This CDR3 has 16 residues. The DNA for the CDR3 is TGTGCCAGCAGCTTGGGACTAGCGGACCTCTCCTACGAGCAGTACTTC. Encoded protein: CASSLGLADLSYEQYF.

The J gene is TRBJ2-2, the V gene TRBV19; unclear D gene. Deletions cut 2 bases from V and 2 bases from J, with 12 bases between. The CDR3 is 16 amino acids. Germline loops: CDR1 LNHDA, CDR2 SQIVND (reference sequence). The CDR3 DNA sequence: TGTGCCAGTAGTATATTTGAAACAGTTAACACCGGGGAGCTGTTTTTT. Its protein is CASSIFETVNTGELFF.

The genes are TRBV19 and TRBJ1-2; D might be TRBD1 (5 bases). CDR1 and CDR2 (germline): LNHDA, SQIVND (reference sequence). The CDR3 loop spans 12 amino acids. Trimming stripped 2 bases from V and 7 bases from J, with 8 bases between. The CDR3 nucleotides read TGTGCCAGTAGTATACTCGGGGGTGGCTACACCTTC. Protein product: CASSILGGGYTF. The full variable domain, completed using reference TRBV19 and TRBJ1-2, is DGGITQSPKYLFRKEGQNVTLSCEQNLNHDAMYWYRQDPGQGLRLIYYSQIVNDFQKGDIAEGYSVSREKKESFPLTVTSAQKNPTAFYLCASSILGGGYTFGSGTRLTVV.

The gene calls are TRBV7-2 and TRBJ1-2, with D hard to call. Germline V gene data show CDR1 as SGHTA and CDR2 as FQGNSA. The CDR3 contains 13 residues. V shed 1 base and J shed 4 bases, with 7 bases lying between them. CDR3 sequence reads: CASSLEQLYGYTF. CDR3 in DNA: TGTGCCAGCAGCTTAGAACAGCTCTATGGCTACACCTTC. Supplemented by reference TRBV7-2 and TRBJ1-2, the full variable domain reads GAGVSQSPSNKVTEKGKDVELRCDPISGHTALYWYRQSLGQGLEFLIYFQGNSAPDKSGLPSDRFSAERTGGSVSTLTIQRTQQEDSAVYLCASSLEQLYGYTFGSGTRLTVV.

CDR3: CASNGRMDSPLHF. CDR3 sequence (DNA): TGTGCCAGCAACGGGAGAATGGATTCACCCCTCCACTTT. The chain recombines TRBV28 with TRBJ1-6; no clear D. The CDR3 covers 13 residues. Trimming removed 7 bases from V and 8 bases from J, with 12 bases in between. Germline assignment: CDR1 MDHEN and CDR2 SYDVKM.

The chain carries TRBV6-5 and TRBJ2-5, with 8 bases aligning to TRBD1. CDR1 is MNHEY, CDR2 SVGAGI, per germline. The CDR3 extends over 13 amino acids. The J segment lost 4 bases and the V segment lost 5 bases, leaving 3 bases of the junction unmatched. The CDR3 bases are TGTGCCAGCAGTAGACAGGGGCTAGAGACCCAGTACTTC. Its protein is CASSRQGLETQYF.

Only one count was recorded for this clone. The CDR3 reads CASSVGPTGYEQYF. The CDR3 nucleotides read TGTGCCAGCAGCGTAGGCCCGACAGGCTACGAGCAGTACTTC. This chain joins TRBV9 and TRBJ2-7, with D possibly being TRBD1 (6 bases). Germline V gene sequence: CDR1 SGDLS, CDR2 YYNGEE. The CDR3 consists of 14 residues. Trimming pared 0 bases from V and 3 bases from J, leaving 10 bases between.

The chain has TRBV5-4 and TRBJ1-4; D gene unclear. Trimming shortened V by 6 bases and J by 8 bases, and 20 bases separated the two germline ends. Germline assignment: CDR1 SGHNT and CDR2 YYREEE (reference sequence). CDR3 size: 15 residues. As DNA, the CDR3 is TGTGCCAGCACCCCCGGAGGGCAGAAGGAGGAAAAACTGTTTTTT. It encodes CASTPGGQKEEKLFF.

The CDR3 is CASSLSAGGPRSTDTQYF. For the CDR3, the DNA is TGCGCCAGCAGCTTGTCGGCGGGAGGGCCGAGGAGCACAGATACGCAGTATTTT. This chain uses TRBV5-1 with TRBJ2-3, with 9 bases identical to TRBD2. This CDR3 contains 18 residues. With 1 base clipped from V and 0 bases from J, the junction kept 9 bases outside the gene matches. Germline V lookup: CDR1 SGHRS, CDR2 YFSETQ.

The chain uses TRBV4-2 and TRBJ1-1; D is uncertain. V was shortened by 0 bases and J by 0 bases, with 17 bases between the two germline ends. Germline loops: CDR1 LGHNA, CDR2 YNFKEQ. The CDR3 consists of 18 residues. This chain's CDR3 is CASSQDRRQPVLNTEAFF. In DNA form, the CDR3 reads TGTGCCAGCAGCCAAGATAGGCGGCAGCCTGTTTTGAACACTGAAGCTTTCTTT.

The genes are TRBV21-1 and TRBJ2-7; TRBD2 reflects the table's D call only, with no check against the DNA. TRBV21-1 is described as a pseudogene. This CDR3 is built from 15 residues. The CDR3 DNA follows: TGTGCCAGCAGGGCCCTCACGGAAGGGAGCTACGAGCAGTACTTC. It translates to CASRALTEGSYEQYF.